These 27 T cell receptor beta chains were all obtained from the same sample, sequenced in a study of blood T cell repertoires in COVID-19. Sequencing used immunoSEQ multiplex PCR; TCRdb keeps in-frame clones, though not all of them. The sample yields approximately 150,000 clones, roughly 84% seen once. Sequencing used PBMCs or T cells enriched from blood (not recorded which). The receptors were sampled from a middle-aged man in a cohort exposed to, infected with or recovered from COVID-19 (not recorded which).

The sample holds one count of this clone. This chain links TRBV19 with TRBJ2-3; TRBD2 matches 13 bases. Germline CDR1 LNHDA, CDR2 SQIVND (reference sequence). V shed 4 bases, J shed 4 bases, and the junction held 11 bases outside the gene matches. The CDR3 contains 18 residues. CDR3 region: CASSKGTSGVGRPDTQYF. CDR3 DNA: TGTGCCAGTAGTAAAGGGACTAGCGGGGTGGGCCGACCAGATACGCAGTATTTT.

This chain joins TRBV5-1 and TRBJ2-3; 8 bases map to TRBD1. Germline trimming cut 5 bases from V and 3 bases from J; bases unmatched to any gene: 14. Germline values: CDR1 SGHRS, CDR2 YFSETQ. CDR3 length: 17 amino acids. CDR3 loop: CASSPDLRTGRTDTQYF. CDR3 nucleotide sequence: TGCGCCAGCAGTCCTGACCTTAGGACAGGGAGGACAGATACGCAGTATTTT. The whole variable domain, filled in from reference TRBV5-1 and TRBJ2-3, reads KAGVTQTPRYLIKTRGQQVTLSCSPISGHRSVSWYQQTPGQGLQFLFEYFSETQRNKGNFPGRFSGRQFSNSRSEMNVSTLELGDSALYLCASSPDLRTGRTDTQYFGPGTRLTVL.

This rearrangement joins TRBV19 to TRBJ1-4; D might be TRBD1 (5 bases). This CDR3 region has 15 residues. Looked up from germline, CDR1 is LNHDA and CDR2 is SQIVND (reference sequence). Between the trimmed V and J ends, which lost 3 bases and 5 bases, there was a span of 13 bases. The CDR3 DNA follows: TGTGCCAGTAGTATCGTGGCGGGACGGAATGAAAAACTGTTTTTT. Translated, it gives CASSIVAGRNEKLFF.

This chain uses TRBV30 with TRBJ1-2; D may be TRBD1 (5 bases). Germline CDR1 reads GTSNPN; CDR2 reads SVGIG (reference sequence). This CDR3 comprises 12 residues. V dropped 1 base and J dropped 4 bases, with 7 bases sitting between them. The CDR3: CAWSGQGYGYTF. In DNA form, the CDR3 reads TGTGCCTGGAGTGGTCAGGGCTATGGCTACACCTTC.

The gene calls are TRBV4-3 and TRBJ2-3, with D possibly being TRBD2 (7 bases). V lost 0 bases to trimming and J lost 2 bases, with 12 bases between them. The CDR3 has 16 residues. The germline V gene has CDR1 LGHNA and CDR2 YSLEER. DNA for the CDR3: TGCGCCAGCAGCCAAGATTTGGGGGGGCCCACAGATACGCAGTATTTT. Residues: CASSQDLGGPTDTQYF.

The gene calls are TRBV5-6 and TRBJ2-4; possibly TRBD2 for D (5 bases). This CDR3 is built from 15 residues. Germline CDR1 and CDR2: SGHDT and YYEEEE. V dropped 4 bases and J dropped 0 bases, with 11 bases sitting between them. The CDR3 nucleotides are TGTGCCAGCAGCGGGAGATCCTTAGCCAAAAACATTCAGTACTTC. Residues: CASSGRSLAKNIQYF.

V and J are TRBV7-6 and TRBJ2-2, with TRBD1 matching over 8 bases. This CDR3 has 19 amino acids. The V segment lost 1 base and the J segment 2 bases; nucleotides outside the gene matches: 12. Germline assignment: CDR1 SGHVS and CDR2 FNYEAQ. Written as DNA, the CDR3 is TGTGCCAGCAGCTTAGTTAGGGGGAGACAGGGGTCTAACACCGGGGAGCTGTTTTTT. It yields the protein CASSLVRGRQGSNTGELFF. Full variable domain (rest looked up from reference TRBV7-6 and TRBJ2-2): GAGVSQSPRYKVTKRGQDVALRCDPISGHVSLYWYRQALGQGPEFLTYFNYEAQQDKSGLPNDRFSAERPEGSISTLTIQRTEQRDSAMYRCASSLVRGRQGSNTGELFFGEGSRLTVL.

This chain uses TRBV4-3 with TRBJ2-6, with D possibly TRBD2 on 7 matching bases. Trimming cost V 4 bases and J 3 bases, with 28 bases left between them. CDR3 size: 21 residues. CDR1 is LGHNA and CDR2 is YSLEER in the germline V gene. CDR3 loop: CASSPTIKSGGLGSGANVLTF. CDR3 bases: TGCGCCAGCAGCCCCACTATCAAATCCGGGGGGCTAGGAAGTGGGGCCAACGTCCTGACTTTC.

This clone was detected only once. The chain links TRBV6-1 to TRBJ2-5; 11 nucleotides line up with TRBD2. V gave up 0 bases and J gave up 3 bases; unmatched junction bases: 12. Germline-derived CDR1 and CDR2 are MNHNS and SASEGT. The CDR3 has 19 residues. The CDR3 is CASSEADSSGGARKETQYF. The CDR3 DNA sequence: TGTGCCAGCAGTGAAGCGGATAGTAGCGGGGGGGCTAGAAAAGAGACCCAGTACTTC.

The V gene is TRBV19, the J gene TRBJ1-6, with D possibly matching TRBD1 (6 bases). Germline CDR1 LNHDA, CDR2 SQIVND (reference sequence). The V and J ends lost 7 bases and 7 bases respectively, with 14 bases between them. The CDR3 covers 14 residues. The CDR3, as DNA: TGTGCCAGTACGCAAGGGGGAAGGAATTCACCCCTCCACTTT. It codes for CASTQGGRNSPLHF.

The CDR3 DNA follows: TGTGCCAGCAGCTTGAGTCTAGCGGACGAGCAGTACTTC. Its protein product is CASSLSLADEQYF. J is TRBJ2-7 and V is TRBV5-4; 7 positions agree with TRBD2. The CDR3 sequence is 13 residues long. From germline, CDR1 is SGHNT and CDR2 YYREEE (reference sequence). J lost 5 bases, V lost 1 base, and 3 bases had no gene match. Full variable domain (missing parts from reference TRBV5-4 and TRBJ2-7): ETGVTQSPTHLIKTRGQQVTLRCSSQSGHNTVSWYQQALGQGPQFIFQYYREEENGRGNFPPRFSGLQFPNYSSELNVNALELDDSALYLCASSLSLADEQYFGPGTRLTVT.

The chain has TRBV3-1 (or the pseudogene TRBV3-2) and TRBJ1-6; 7 bases agree with TRBD1. CDR3 size: 15 residues. Trimming at V came to 1 base and at J to 5 bases, leaving 2 bases not matched to a gene. Germline V lookup: CDR1 LGHDT, CDR2 YNNKEL (reference sequence). CDR3 nucleotides: TGTGCCAGCAGCCAAGTGGGACAGAATAATTCACCCCTCCACTTT. This encodes CASSQVGQNNSPLHF.

The genes are TRBV6-1 and TRBJ1-5; 8 nucleotides agree with TRBD1. Losses at the gene ends were 4 bases for V and 1 base for J; bases not matched to a gene: 9. Germline lookup yields CDR1 MNHNS and CDR2 SASEGT. This CDR3 comprises 17 residues. CDR3 nucleotide sequence: TGTGCCAGCAGTGCCGTCCAACAGGGGGGGAGCAATCAGCCCCAGCATTTT. Translation: CASSAVQQGGSNQPQHF.

The V and J genes are TRBV7-3 and TRBJ1-4; D is perhaps TRBD1 (5 bases). The CDR3 is 14 amino acids. V was cut by 10 bases and J by 7 bases, with 19 bases left in between. Per germline, CDR1 SGHTA and CDR2 FQGTGA. The CDR3 bases are TGTGCCACCTTCTGGGGGGGTTATTTTGAAAAACTGTTTTTT. Translating gives CATFWGGYFEKLFF.

V gene TRBV11-3 combines with J gene TRBJ2-5; no reliable D call. V lost 2 bases to trimming and J lost 1 base, with 5 bases between them. The CDR3 length is 13 residues. From germline, CDR1 is SGHNT and CDR2 YENEEA. The CDR3 DNA is TGTGCCAGCAGCTTATCATTCCAAGAGACCCAGTACTTC. Translated: CASSLSFQETQYF.

The chain joins TRBV27 to TRBJ1-3, with a tentative D call TRBD1 (5 bases). V was cut by 8 bases and J by 2 bases, with 16 bases left in between. Germline CDR1 and CDR2: MNHEY and SMNVEV (reference sequence). The CDR3 contains 15 residues. For the CDR3, the DNA is TGTGCCAGCCCTAAAGGCAGGGAAGCTGGAAACACCATATATTTT. Translation: CASPKGREAGNTIYF.

The V call is TRBV7-7, the J call TRBJ2-5, with 8 bases that match TRBD1. The CDR3 extends over 15 amino acids. CDR1 is SSHAT and CDR2 is FNYEAQ in the germline V gene (reference sequence). J was trimmed by 1 base and V by 3 bases; bases with no gene match: 4. CDR3: CASSFLTGAQETQYF. The CDR3 coding sequence is TGTGCCAGCAGCTTTCTGACAGGGGCCCAAGAGACCCAGTACTTC.

This clone was observed at least ten times. This chain connects TRBV27 to TRBJ1-5, with D perhaps matching TRBD1 (5 bases). V was cut by 6 bases and J by 8 bases, with 14 bases left in between. The CDR3 covers 13 residues. Per the germline V gene, CDR1 is MNHEY and CDR2 is SMNVEV (reference sequence). CDR3 sequence (DNA): TGTGCCAGCAGCCCTATCGGGACTGAGCCCCAGCATTTT. Its protein is CASSPIGTEPQHF.

The V and J genes are TRBV4-1 and TRBJ2-7; a possible D gene is TRBD2 (6 bases). The V gene's germline CDR1 is MGHRA and CDR2 YSYEKL. The CDR3 covers 14 residues. V lost 1 base, J lost 4 bases, and 11 bases lay in between. CDR3 nucleotides: TGCGCCAGCAGCCAAGGGAAGGCGGGGTACGAGCAGTACTTC. It encodes CASSQGKAGYEQYF.

The CDR3: CASSQDLDRSYEQYF. CDR3 nucleotide sequence: TGCGCCAGCAGCCAAGATCTGGACAGGTCCTACGAGCAGTACTTC. This rearrangement joins TRBV4-3 to TRBJ2-7, with TRBD1 identical over 7 bases. After removal of 0 bases from V and 1 base from J, the junction contained 3 bases not matched to a gene. Germline CDR1 reads LGHNA; CDR2 reads YSLEER. The length of the CDR3 is 15 residues.

This clone came up once. V is TRBV5-6 and J is TRBJ1-3, with D hard to call. Germline CDR1 reads SGHDT; CDR2 reads YYEEEE. This CDR3 region has 13 residues. Trimming removed 4 bases at V and 4 bases at J, with 9 bases between. DNA of the CDR3: TGTGCCAGCAGCGGCAGGCCGGGAAACACCATATATTTT. Residues: CASSGRPGNTIYF.

This chain uses TRBV5-6 with TRBJ2-7; 8 bases line up with TRBD2. With V trimmed by 7 bases and J by 6 bases, 9 bases remained unmatched. CDR1 SGHDT and CDR2 YYEEEE come from the germline V gene. The CDR3 sequence is 13 residues long. DNA for the CDR3: TGTGCCAGCCTGTTTAGCGGGATTGGCGAGCAGTACTTC. This sequence encodes CASLFSGIGEQYF.

On this clone: The same CDR3 is also encoded by other DNA sequences in this sample. V is TRBV5-1 and J is TRBJ2-3; the D gene is possibly TRBD1 (5 bases). Germline CDR1 and CDR2: SGHRS and YFSETQ. V lost 0 bases, J lost 1 base, and 6 bases lay in between. The CDR3 is 14 amino acids. CDR3 amino acids: CASSLATGTDTQYF. In nucleotides, the CDR3 is TGCGCCAGCAGCTTGGCGACAGGCACAGATACGCAGTATTTT.

CDR3 coding DNA: TGTGCCAGTACGACAGGGCATAATGAAGGCTACACCTTC. This codes for CASTTGHNEGYTF. The chain carries TRBV19 and TRBJ1-2; 7 nucleotides agree with TRBD1. J gave up 8 bases and V 7 bases, and 10 bases lay outside the gene matches. The CDR3 has 13 amino acids. CDR1 is LNHDA and CDR2 is SQIVND in the germline V gene (reference sequence). The complete variable domain, with remaining parts taken from reference TRBV19 and TRBJ1-2, reads DGGITQSPKYLFRKEGQNVTLSCEQNLNHDAMYWYRQDPGQGLRLIYYSQIVNDFQKGDIAEGYSVSREKKESFPLTVTSAQKNPTAFYLCASTTGHNEGYTFGSGTRLTVV.

V gene TRBV13 combines with J gene TRBJ1-2; D is possibly TRBD1 (6 bases). V lost 1 base and J lost 6, with 15 bases in between. The CDR3 has 15 residues. The germline gives CDR1 PRHDT, CDR2 FYEKMQ (reference sequence). CDR3 residues: CASSLDSRGVDGYTF. CDR3 bases: TGTGCCAGCAGCTTAGATAGCAGGGGCGTGGATGGCTACACCTTC. Looking up the rest from reference TRBV13 and TRBJ1-2 gives the full variable domain: AAGVIQSPRHLIKEKRETATLKCYPIPRHDTVYWYQQGPGQDPQFLISFYEKMQSDKGSIPDRFSAQQFSDYHSELNMSSLELGDSALYFCASSLDSRGVDGYTFGSGTRLTVV.

This chain connects TRBV4-3 to TRBJ2-7; 8 nucleotides agree with TRBD1. The CDR3 extends over 15 amino acids. The V segment lost 3 bases and the J segment 3 bases; nucleotides outside the gene matches: 7. The germline V gene encodes CDR1 LGHNA and CDR2 YSLEER. Here the CDR3 reads CASSQETGAIYEQYF. In DNA, the CDR3 is TGCGCCAGCAGCCAGGAGACAGGGGCCATCTACGAGCAGTACTTC.

J is TRBJ2-1 and V is TRBV9, with D unclear. This CDR3 has 15 amino acids. Germline loops: CDR1 SGDLS, CDR2 YYNGEE. Trimming shortened V by 0 bases and J by 10 bases, and 17 bases separated the two germline ends. CDR3 in amino acids: CASSVEPEYPSEQFF. CDR3 nucleotides: TGTGCCAGCAGCGTAGAACCCGAGTACCCATCGGAGCAGTTCTTC. The full variable domain, completed using reference TRBV9 and TRBJ2-1, is DSGVTQTPKHLITATGQRVTLRCSPRSGDLSVYWYQQSLDQGLQFLIQYYNGEERAKGNILERFSAQQFPDLHSELNLSSLELGDSALYFCASSVEPEYPSEQFFGPGTRLTVL.